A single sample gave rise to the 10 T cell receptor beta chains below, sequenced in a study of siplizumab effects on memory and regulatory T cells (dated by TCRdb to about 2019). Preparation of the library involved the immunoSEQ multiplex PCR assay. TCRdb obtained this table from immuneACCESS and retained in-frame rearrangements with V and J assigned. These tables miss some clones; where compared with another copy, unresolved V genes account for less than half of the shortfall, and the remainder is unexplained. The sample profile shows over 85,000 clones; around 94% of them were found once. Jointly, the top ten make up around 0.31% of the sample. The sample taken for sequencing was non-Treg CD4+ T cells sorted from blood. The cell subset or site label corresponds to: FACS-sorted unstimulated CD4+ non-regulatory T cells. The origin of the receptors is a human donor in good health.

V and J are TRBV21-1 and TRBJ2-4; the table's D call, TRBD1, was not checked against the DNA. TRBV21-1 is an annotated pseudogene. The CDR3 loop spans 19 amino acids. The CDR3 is CASSKVDRAGDLAKNIQYF. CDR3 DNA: TGTGCCAGCAGCAAAGTCGATCGGGCAGGGGACCTAGCCAAAAACATTCAGTACTTC.

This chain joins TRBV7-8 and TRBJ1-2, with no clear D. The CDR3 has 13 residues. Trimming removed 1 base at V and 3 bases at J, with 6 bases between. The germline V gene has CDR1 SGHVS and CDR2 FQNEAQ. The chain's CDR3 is CASSLEGYYGYTF. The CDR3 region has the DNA TGTGCCAGCAGCTTAGAAGGATACTATGGCTACACCTTC. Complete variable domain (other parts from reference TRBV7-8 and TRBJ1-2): GAGVSQSPRYKVAKRGQDVALRCDPISGHVSLFWYQQALGQGPEFLTYFQNEAQLDKSGLPSDRFFAERPEGSVSTLKIQRTQQEDSAVYLCASSLEGYYGYTFGSGTRLTVV.

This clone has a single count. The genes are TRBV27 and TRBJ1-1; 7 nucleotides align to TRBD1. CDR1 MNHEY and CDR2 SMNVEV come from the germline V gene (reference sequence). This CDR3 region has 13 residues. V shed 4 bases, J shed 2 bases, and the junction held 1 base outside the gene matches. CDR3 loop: CASSYRGNTEAFF. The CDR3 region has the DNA TGTGCCAGCAGTTACAGGGGTAACACTGAAGCTTTCTTT.

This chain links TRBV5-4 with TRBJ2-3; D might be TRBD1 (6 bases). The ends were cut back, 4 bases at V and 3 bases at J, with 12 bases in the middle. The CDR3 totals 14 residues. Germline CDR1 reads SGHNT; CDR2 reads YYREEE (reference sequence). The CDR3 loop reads CASSAQQGTDTQYF. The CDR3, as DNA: TGTGCCAGCAGCGCCCAGCAGGGGACAGATACGCAGTATTTT.

DNA for the CDR3: TGTGCCAGCAGTAGGACAGGGAGAAGTACCGGGGAGCTGTTTTTT. Its protein is CASSRTGRSTGELFF. The chain has TRBV6-1 and TRBJ2-2, with 8 bases lining up with TRBD1. The CDR3 is 15 residues long. The V gene end was trimmed by 5 bases and the J gene end by 5 bases; junction bases not matched to a gene: 7. The germline CDR1 and CDR2 sequences are MNHNS and SASEGT.

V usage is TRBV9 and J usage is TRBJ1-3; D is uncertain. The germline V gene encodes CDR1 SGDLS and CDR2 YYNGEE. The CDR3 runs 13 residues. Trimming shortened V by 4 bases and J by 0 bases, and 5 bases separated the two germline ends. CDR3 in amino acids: CASSPSSGNTIYF. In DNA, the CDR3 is TGTGCCAGCAGCCCTTCCTCTGGAAACACCATATATTTT.

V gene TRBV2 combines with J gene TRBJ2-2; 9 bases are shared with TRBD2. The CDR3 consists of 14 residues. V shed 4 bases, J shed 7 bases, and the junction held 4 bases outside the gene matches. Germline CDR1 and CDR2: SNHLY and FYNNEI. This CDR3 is CASSGLAVIGELFF. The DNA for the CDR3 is TGTGCCAGCAGTGGACTAGCGGTGATCGGGGAGCTGTTTTTT.

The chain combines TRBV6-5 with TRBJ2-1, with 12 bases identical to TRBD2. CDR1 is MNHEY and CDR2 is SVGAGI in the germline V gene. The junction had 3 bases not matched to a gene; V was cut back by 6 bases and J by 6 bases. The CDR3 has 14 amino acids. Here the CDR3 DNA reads TGTGCCAGCAGGCGGACTAGCGGGACCAATGAGCAGTTCTTC. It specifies CASRRTSGTNEQFF.

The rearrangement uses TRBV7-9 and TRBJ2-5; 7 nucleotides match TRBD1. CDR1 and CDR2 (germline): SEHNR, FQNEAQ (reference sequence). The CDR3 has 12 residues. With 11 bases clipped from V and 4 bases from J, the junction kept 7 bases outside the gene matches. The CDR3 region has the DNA TGTGCCTGTAACAGGGGATCAGAGACCCAGTACTTC. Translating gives CACNRGSETQYF.

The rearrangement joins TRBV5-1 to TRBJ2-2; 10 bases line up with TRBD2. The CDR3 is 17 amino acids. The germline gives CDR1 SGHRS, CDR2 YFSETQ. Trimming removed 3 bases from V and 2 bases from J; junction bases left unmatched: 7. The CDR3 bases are TGCGCCAGCAGCTCCGCCTTAGCGGGGGGCAACACCGGGGAGCTGTTTTTT. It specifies CASSSALAGGNTGELFF.